This T cell receptor beta chain was sequenced for a study of identical twins. Study results and limitations: In cord blood, abundant beta clonotypes had fewer insertions; memory showed no trend. Excess sharing by twins proved weaker in beta out-of-frame sequences.

Remarks on this clonotype: The antigen remains undetermined.

V dropped 0 bases and J dropped 5 bases, with 6 bases sitting between them. The CDR3 extends over 13 amino acids. Per germline, CDR1 LGHDT and CDR2 YNNKEL (reference sequence). Healthy Caucasians made up all donors. MiXCR was run by TCRdb on the 5' RACE reads, yielding one entry per CDR3 protein. The table shows about 200,000 distinct CDR3 sequences, with approximately 9% occurring only once. The gene calls are TRBV3-1 and TRBJ2-3; D is uncertain. Sequencing input: memory (CD45RO+) T cells sorted from blood. This clonotype was obtained from a woman aged 18-29 years in good health. The CDR3 protein is CASSQEIGDTQYF. DNA for the CDR3: TGTGCCAGCAGCCAAGAAATTGGAGATACGCAGTATTTT.